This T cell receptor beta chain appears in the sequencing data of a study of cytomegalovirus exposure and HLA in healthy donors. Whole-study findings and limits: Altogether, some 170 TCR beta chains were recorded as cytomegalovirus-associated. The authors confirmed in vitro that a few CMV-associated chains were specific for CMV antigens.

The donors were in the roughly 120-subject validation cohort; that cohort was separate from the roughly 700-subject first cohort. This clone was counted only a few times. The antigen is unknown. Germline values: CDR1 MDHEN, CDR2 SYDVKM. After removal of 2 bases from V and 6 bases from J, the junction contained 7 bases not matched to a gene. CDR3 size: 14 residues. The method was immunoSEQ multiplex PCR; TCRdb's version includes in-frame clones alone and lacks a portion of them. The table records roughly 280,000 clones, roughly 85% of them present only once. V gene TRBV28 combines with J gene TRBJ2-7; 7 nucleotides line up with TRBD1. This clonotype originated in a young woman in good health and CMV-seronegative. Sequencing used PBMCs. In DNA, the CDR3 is TGTGCCAGCAGTTTAATGACAGGGAAAGGCGAGCAGTACTTC. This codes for CASSLMTGKGEQYF.